The sequence of this TCR beta chain was determined in a study of shared clonotypes between healthy human individuals. The study, taken as a whole, reports: Rarefaction showed that sequencing of sorted subsets was incomplete (despite large depth).

Of note for this clone: The antigen is not known.

The data were produced by immunoSEQ multiplex PCR, yet TCRdb's version contains in-frame clones alone and is incomplete. The data hold about 2 million clones, with about 95% observed a single time. Germline V gives CDR1 WNHNN, CDR2 SYGVQD (reference sequence). CDR3 length: 21 amino acids. V dropped 8 bases and J dropped 2; count of bases not matched to a gene: 27. The genes are TRBV10-1 and TRBJ2-7, with 10 bases fitting TRBD2. The TCR was taken from a man aged 18 to 29 in good health. Sequenced sample: naive CD4+ T cells sorted from blood. Subset denoted: CD45RA+ positively selected. In DNA, the CDR3 is TGCGCCAGCCCCCCCCGGCGGACTAGCGGACCCGGGGAGGGTCAAACCTACGAGCAGTACTTC. It codes for CASPPRRTSGPGEGQTYEQYF.